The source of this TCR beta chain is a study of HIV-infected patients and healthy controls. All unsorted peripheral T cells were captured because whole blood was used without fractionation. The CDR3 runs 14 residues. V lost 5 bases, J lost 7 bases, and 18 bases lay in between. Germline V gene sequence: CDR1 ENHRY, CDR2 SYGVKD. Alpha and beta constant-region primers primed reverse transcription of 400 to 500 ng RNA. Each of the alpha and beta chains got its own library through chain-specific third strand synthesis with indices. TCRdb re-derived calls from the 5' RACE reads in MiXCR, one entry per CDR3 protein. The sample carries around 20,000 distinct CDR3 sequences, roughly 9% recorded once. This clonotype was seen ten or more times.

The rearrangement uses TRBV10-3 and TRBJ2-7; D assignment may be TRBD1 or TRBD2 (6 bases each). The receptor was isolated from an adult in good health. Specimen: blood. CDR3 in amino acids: CAISPIKEGGEQYF. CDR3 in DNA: TGTGCCATCAGTCCCATAAAAGAGGGGGGAGAGCAGTACTTC.